Each of the 12 T cell receptor beta chains below was sequenced from the same sample in a study of shared clonotypes between healthy human individuals. Sequencing used immunoSEQ multiplex PCR; TCRdb keeps in-frame clones, though not all of them. The sample has about 2.4 million clones, more than 90% seen once. The sample was naive CD4+ T cells sorted from blood. Subset defined: CD45RA+ positively selected. The receptors come from a man aged 18 to 29 in good health.

The chain joins TRBV11-2 to TRBJ2-3; D possibly corresponds to TRBD1 (5 bases). This CDR3 spans 14 amino acids. V lost 5 bases, J lost 0 bases, and 9 bases lay in between. Germline V gives CDR1 SGHAT, CDR2 FQNNGV. CDR3 in DNA: TGTGCCAGCAGCCTCCGACAGAGCACAGATACGCAGTATTTT. This sequence encodes CASSLRQSTDTQYF.

This rearrangement joins TRBV6-5 to TRBJ1-6, with a weak D call TRBD1 (5 bases). The germline gives CDR1 MNHEY, CDR2 SVGAGI. Trimming cost V 5 bases and J 9 bases, with 14 bases left between them. This CDR3 region has 14 residues. The CDR3 protein is CASSPGVRGSPLHF. The CDR3 DNA reads TGTGCCAGCAGTCCGGGGGTAAGGGGTTCACCCCTCCACTTT.

The rearrangement uses TRBV15 and TRBJ2-5; TRBD1 agrees at 10 bases. The J call may be faulty, since TRBJ2-7 better matches the DNA end. The CDR3 is made up of 18 amino acids. CDR1 is LNHNV and CDR2 is YYDKDF in the germline V gene (reference sequence). The CDR3 region has the DNA TGTGCCACCAGCAGAGATCCGCCCCGGACAGGGGGGACTTACGAGCAGTACTTC. As protein: CATSRDPPRTGGTYEQYF.

V is TRBV11-2 and J is TRBJ1-3, with a weak D call TRBD1 (5 bases). The CDR3 has 17 residues. In germline, CDR1 is SGHAT, CDR2 FQNNGV. With 5 bases removed from V and 0 bases from J, the gap between germline ends came to 17 bases. In DNA form, the CDR3 reads TGTGCCAGCAGCCCTGGGCAGTGGGGGAACTCTGGAAACACCATATATTTT. Protein product: CASSPGQWGNSGNTIYF.

V and J are TRBV11-2 and TRBJ2-1; no definite D call. V lost 5 bases and J lost 7, with 15 bases in between. Germline V gene sequence: CDR1 SGHAT, CDR2 FQNNGV. The length of the CDR3 is 14 residues. The CDR3 nucleotides read TGTGCCAGCAGCCTTTTCATAGCCCAAAATGAGCAGTTCTTC. Residues: CASSLFIAQNEQFF.

The chain is built from TRBV7-9 and TRBJ1-3; D call uncertain. Germline CDR1 reads SEHNR; CDR2 reads FQNEAQ (reference sequence). CDR3 length: 16 amino acids. The germline V and J ends were trimmed by 3 bases and 0 bases, with 12 bases remaining between them. The DNA for the CDR3 is TGTGCCAGCAGCTTCGACGTTACCCTCTCTGGAAACACCATATATTTT. Translating gives CASSFDVTLSGNTIYF.

Written as DNA, the CDR3 is TGTGCCAGCAGAGCACCGGGACAGGGATGGAGGGTTGGTGAAAAACTGTTTTTT. Translating gives CASRAPGQGWRVGEKLFF. The J gene is TRBJ1-4, the V gene TRBV6-4; 9 bases line up with TRBD1. CDR1 MRHNA and CDR2 SNTAGT come from the germline V gene. The CDR3 totals 18 residues. Trimming removed 6 bases from V and 7 bases from J; junction bases left unmatched: 18.

On this clone itself: The junction departs from germline at one end; a sequencing error may be responsible. The chain is built from TRBV2 and TRBJ1-1; D ambiguous. CDR1 is SNHLY, CDR2 FYNNEI, per germline. The CDR3 has 8 amino acids. DNA of the CDR3: TGTGCCAGCAGCCACCTCATCTTT. This codes for CASSHLIF. Supplemented by reference TRBV2 and TRBJ1-1, the full variable domain reads EPEVTQTPSHQVTQMGQEVILRCVPISNHLYFYWYRQILGQKVEFLVSFYNNEISEKSEIFDDQFSVERPDGSNFTLKIRSTKLEDSAMYFCASSHLIFGQGTRLTVV.

The chain joins TRBV7-2 to TRBJ1-6; 7 bases match TRBD1. The germline CDR1 and CDR2 sequences are SGHTA and FQGNSA. The CDR3 is 15 residues long. The trim removed 3 bases at V and 8 bases at J, leaving 7 bases unmatched. This CDR3 is CASSLTGSSDSPLHF. The CDR3 region has the DNA TGTGCCAGCAGCTTGACAGGGTCGTCGGATTCACCCCTCCACTTT. Looking up the rest from reference TRBV7-2 and TRBJ1-6 gives the full variable domain: GAGVSQSPSNKVTEKGKDVELRCDPISGHTALYWYRQSLGQGLEFLIYFQGNSAPDKSGLPSDRFSAERTGGSVSTLTIQRTQQEDSAVYLCASSLTGSSDSPLHFGNGTRLTVT.

A note on this clone: The sample carries other DNA sequences with the same CDR3. The CDR3 reads CAWSVLRDRGTYTF. The CDR3 DNA reads as TGTGCCTGGAGTGTACTACGGGACAGAGGAACTTACACCTTC. The chain uses TRBV30 and TRBJ1-2; 7 nucleotides line up with TRBD1. The germline V gene has CDR1 GTSNPN and CDR2 SVGIG (reference sequence). The CDR3 has 14 residues. V trimming: 0 bases; J trimming: 11 bases; junction bases outside the gene matches: 12.

This chain uses TRBV6-5 with TRBJ2-7; 11 bases fit TRBD2. The CDR3 spans 16 residues. Losses at the gene ends were 0 bases for V and 4 bases for J; bases not matched to a gene: 5. CDR1 and CDR2 (germline): MNHEY, SVGAGI. The CDR3 DNA is TGTGCCAGCAGTTACTCGGGACTAGCGGCTGTTTACGAGCAGTACTTC. Translating it yields CASSYSGLAAVYEQYF.

The chain is built from TRBV10-3 and TRBJ1-3; D not certain. CDR1 ENHRY and CDR2 SYGVKD come from the germline V gene. The CDR3 length is 14 residues. The V end was cut by 7 bases, the J end by 4 bases, with 14 bases between. The CDR3 sequence: CAINSEGVGNTIYF. As DNA, the CDR3 is TGTGCCATCAACTCCGAAGGAGTCGGAAACACCATATATTTT.